The 16 T cell receptor beta chains given below trace back to one sample, sequenced in a study of blood T cell repertoires in COVID-19. TCRdb's copy holds only in-frame clones and misses some; the assay was immunoSEQ multiplex PCR. The sample shows under 300,000 clones, 75% to 90% of them seen only once. Sequencing used peripheral blood. All receptors come from a man aged 55 to 70 who had recovered from COVID-19.

V usage is TRBV6-5 and J usage is TRBJ2-5, with a weak D call TRBD2 (5 bases). Germline V lookup: CDR1 MNHEY, CDR2 SVGAGI. The length of the CDR3 is 13 residues. The ends were cut back, 3 bases at V and 7 bases at J, with 12 bases in the middle. The CDR3 loop is CASSYGGRGTQYF. The CDR3 DNA follows: TGTGCCAGCAGTTATGGTGGGAGAGGGACCCAGTACTTC.

The chain has TRBV5-6 and TRBJ1-2; TRBD1 matches 8 bases. The CDR3 is 15 amino acids. Germline CDR1 reads SGHDT; CDR2 reads YYEEEE. V dropped 1 base and J dropped 4; count of bases not matched to a gene: 6. The CDR3 sequence is CASSLLTGDAYGYTF. CDR3 DNA: TGTGCCAGCAGCTTGTTGACAGGGGATGCCTATGGCTACACCTTC.

The chain combines TRBV9 with TRBJ2-3, with 7 bases fitting TRBD1. The CDR3 has 14 amino acids. V was clipped by 4 bases and J by 0 bases; unmatched bases: 2. Germline V gives CDR1 SGDLS, CDR2 YYNGEE. CDR3 sequence reads: CASSLGQSTDTQYF. For the CDR3, the DNA is TGTGCCAGCAGCCTGGGACAGAGCACAGATACGCAGTATTTT.

The chain has TRBV5-6 and TRBJ2-1; TRBD1 aligns across 8 bases. V was clipped by 3 bases and J by 6 bases; unmatched bases: 11. CDR3 length equals 16 residues. Looked up from germline, CDR1 is SGHDT and CDR2 is YYEEEE. CDR3 coding DNA: TGTGCCAGCAGCTACCGCAGACAGGGGATCCGCAATGAGCAGTTCTTC. It translates to CASSYRRQGIRNEQFF.

In this sample, this clone turned up once. The V call is TRBV12-3 or TRBV12-4, the J call TRBJ2-7; D might be TRBD2 (5 bases). Trimming left V 5 bases short and J 10 bases short, with 9 bases between. This CDR3 comprises 10 residues. The CDR3: CASSRGSQYF. DNA of the CDR3: TGTGCCAGCAGTCGGGGATCACAGTACTTC.

V is TRBV5-4 and J is TRBJ1-4, with TRBD1 matching over 10 bases. V trimming: 4 bases; J trimming: 1 base; junction bases outside the gene matches: 4. Germline V gives CDR1 SGHNT, CDR2 YYREEE (reference sequence). The CDR3 has 16 residues. The CDR3: CASSNGDRGTNEKLFF. The CDR3 region has the DNA TGTGCCAGCAGCAATGGGGACAGGGGAACTAATGAAAAACTGTTTTTT.

The rearrangement joins TRBV3-1 (or the pseudogene TRBV3-2) to TRBJ2-7; 10 bases align to TRBD1. Germline loops: CDR1 LGHDT, CDR2 YNNKEL (reference sequence). The CDR3 spans 14 residues. J lost 4 bases, V lost 5 bases, and 5 bases had no gene match. In nucleotides, the CDR3 is TGTGCCAGCAGCTTGACAGGGGGCCTTTACGAGCAGTACTTC. Amino acids: CASSLTGGLYEQYF.

This clone occurred once. The DNA of the CDR3 is TGTGCCAGTAGTATTGAACTACAGGGGGCGTCTGGCTACACCTTC. This encodes CASSIELQGASGYTF. The rearrangement links TRBV19 to TRBJ1-2, with 9 positions matching TRBD1. J lost 7 bases, V lost 3 bases, and 9 bases had no gene match. The germline CDR1 and CDR2 sequences are LNHDA and SQIVND (reference sequence). The length of the CDR3 is 15 residues.

The CDR3 protein is CSRDRQETQYF. The CDR3 DNA reads TGCAGTAGGGACAGGCAAGAGACCCAGTACTTC. The gene calls are TRBV20-1 and TRBJ2-5; 8 bases are shared with TRBD1. This CDR3 contains 11 residues. The germline CDR1 and CDR2 sequences are DFQATT and SNEGSKA (reference sequence). V lost 8 bases, J lost 2 bases, and 1 base stayed unmatched.

The chain employs TRBV19 and TRBJ1-2; a weak D match, TRBD1 (5 bases). V lost 6 bases, J lost 0 bases, and 11 bases lay in between. The CDR3 extends over 14 amino acids. Germline CDR1 and CDR2: LNHDA and SQIVND (reference sequence). In nucleotides, the CDR3 is TGTGCCAGTAGAAACCAGGGTACTAACTATGGCTACACCTTC. This gives the protein CASRNQGTNYGYTF.

J is TRBJ2-6 and V is TRBV10-2, with 8 bases matching TRBD1. The germline V gene encodes CDR1 WSHSY and CDR2 SAAADI. This CDR3 is 17 amino acids long. The V and J ends lost 2 bases and 0 bases, in that order; junction bases with no gene match: 3. CDR3 sequence reads: CASSEQGAGSGANVLTF. As DNA, the CDR3 is TGCGCCAGCAGTGAGCAGGGGGCCGGCTCTGGGGCCAACGTCCTGACTTTC.

This clone has only one observation. The rearrangement links TRBV5-1 to TRBJ2-2, with D tentatively TRBD2 (5 bases). V shed 4 bases and J shed 4 bases, with 20 bases lying between them. The CDR3 spans 17 residues. Germline CDR1 SGHRS, CDR2 YFSETQ. CDR3 coding DNA: TGCGCCAGCAGCCCGGGGAAGGATAGCTCGACCACCGGGGAGCTGTTTTTT. This translates into CASSPGKDSSTTGELFF.

The chain couples TRBV6-1 to TRBJ2-7; a possible D gene is TRBD1 (6 bases). The V gene lost 3 bases and the J gene lost 6 bases, with 15 bases spanning the gap. The CDR3 length is 14 residues. Germline V gives CDR1 MNHNS, CDR2 SASEGT. The CDR3 sequence: CASSDQGQFREQYF. The CDR3 bases are TGTGCCAGCAGTGATCAGGGACAATTTCGCGAGCAGTACTTC.

The rearrangement links TRBV3-1 (or the pseudogene TRBV3-2) to TRBJ2-1; 10 nucleotides align to TRBD2. The J segment lost 1 base and the V segment lost 1 base, leaving 4 bases of the junction unmatched. Germline V CDR1 and CDR2: LGHDT, YNNKEL (reference sequence). This CDR3 has 17 amino acids. The CDR3 DNA sequence: TGTGCCAGCAGCCAAGGAAGCGGGGGGGTATCCTACAATGAGCAGTTCTTC. Its protein product is CASSQGSGGVSYNEQFF.

The rearrangement joins TRBV3-1 (or the pseudogene TRBV3-2) to TRBJ2-3; 12 bases match TRBD2. This CDR3 contains 16 residues. CDR1 and CDR2 from the germline V gene are LGHDT and YNNKEL (reference sequence). Trimming cost V 4 bases and J 6 bases; bases outside gene matches: 8. As DNA, the CDR3 is TGTGCCAGCAGCCCGCTAGCGGGGGGGCTGGCGGATACGCAGTATTTT. This translates into CASSPLAGGLADTQYF.

The CDR3 DNA is TGCGCCAGCAGCTTGGGAAGGGGGGGCCCAGATACGCAGTATTTT. Its translation is CASSLGRGGPDTQYF. The chain uses TRBV5-1 and TRBJ2-3; weak D call: TRBD2 (7 bases). Germline loops: CDR1 SGHRS, CDR2 YFSETQ. The CDR3 is made up of 15 amino acids. V lost 0 bases and J lost 4, with 12 bases in between.